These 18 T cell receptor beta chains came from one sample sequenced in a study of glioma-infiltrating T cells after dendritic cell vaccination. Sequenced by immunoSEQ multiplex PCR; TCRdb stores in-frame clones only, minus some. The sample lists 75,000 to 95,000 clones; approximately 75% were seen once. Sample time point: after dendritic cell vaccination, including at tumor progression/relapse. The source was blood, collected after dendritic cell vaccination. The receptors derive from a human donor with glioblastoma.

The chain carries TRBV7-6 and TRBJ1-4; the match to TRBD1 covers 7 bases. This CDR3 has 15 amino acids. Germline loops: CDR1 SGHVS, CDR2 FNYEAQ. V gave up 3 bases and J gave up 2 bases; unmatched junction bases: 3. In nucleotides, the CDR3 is TGTGCCAGCAGCTTCCGACAGGGTACTAATGAAAAACTGTTTTTT. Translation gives CASSFRQGTNEKLFF.

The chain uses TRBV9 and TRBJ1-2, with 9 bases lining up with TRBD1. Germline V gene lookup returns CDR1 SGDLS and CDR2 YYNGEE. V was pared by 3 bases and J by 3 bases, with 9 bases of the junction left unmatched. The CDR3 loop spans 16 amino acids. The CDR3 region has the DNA TGTGCCAGCAGCGCCACAGGGGGCCCTCTTGACTATGGCTACACCTTC. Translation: CASSATGGPLDYGYTF.

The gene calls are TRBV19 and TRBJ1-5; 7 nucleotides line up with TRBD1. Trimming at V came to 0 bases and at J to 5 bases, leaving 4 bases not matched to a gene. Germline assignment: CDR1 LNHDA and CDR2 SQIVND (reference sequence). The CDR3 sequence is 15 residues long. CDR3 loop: CASSIEVQGYQPQHF. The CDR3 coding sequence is TGTGCCAGTAGTATAGAGGTACAGGGGTATCAGCCCCAGCATTTT. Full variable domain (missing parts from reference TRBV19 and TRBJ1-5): DGGITQSPKYLFRKEGQNVTLSCEQNLNHDAMYWYRQDPGQGLRLIYYSQIVNDFQKGDIAEGYSVSREKKESFPLTVTSAQKNPTAFYLCASSIEVQGYQPQHFGDGTRLSIL.

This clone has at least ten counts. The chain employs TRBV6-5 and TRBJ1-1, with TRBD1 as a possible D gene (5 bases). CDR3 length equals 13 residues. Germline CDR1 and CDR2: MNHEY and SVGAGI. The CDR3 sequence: CAGSKGPGTEAFF. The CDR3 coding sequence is TGTGCTGGCAGCAAGGGGCCGGGCACTGAAGCTTTCTTT.

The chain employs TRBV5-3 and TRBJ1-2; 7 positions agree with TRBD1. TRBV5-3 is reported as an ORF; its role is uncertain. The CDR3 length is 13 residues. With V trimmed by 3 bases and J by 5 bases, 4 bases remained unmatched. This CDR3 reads CARSWAGQYGYTF. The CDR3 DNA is TGTGCCAGAAGCTGGGCGGGACAGTATGGCTACACCTTC.

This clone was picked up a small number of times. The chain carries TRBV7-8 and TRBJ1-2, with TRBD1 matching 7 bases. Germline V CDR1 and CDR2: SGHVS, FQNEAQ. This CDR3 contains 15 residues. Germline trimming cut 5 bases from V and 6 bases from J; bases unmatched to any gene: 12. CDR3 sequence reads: CASSPNRDRLNGYTF. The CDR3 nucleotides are TGTGCCAGCAGCCCTAACCGGGACAGACTTAATGGCTACACCTTC.

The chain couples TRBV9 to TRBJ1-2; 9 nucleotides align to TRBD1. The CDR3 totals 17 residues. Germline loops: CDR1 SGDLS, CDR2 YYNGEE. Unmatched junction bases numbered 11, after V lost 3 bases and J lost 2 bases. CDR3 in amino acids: CASSARGGTGMNYGYTF. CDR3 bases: TGTGCCAGCAGCGCCCGAGGGGGGACAGGGATGAACTATGGCTACACCTTC.

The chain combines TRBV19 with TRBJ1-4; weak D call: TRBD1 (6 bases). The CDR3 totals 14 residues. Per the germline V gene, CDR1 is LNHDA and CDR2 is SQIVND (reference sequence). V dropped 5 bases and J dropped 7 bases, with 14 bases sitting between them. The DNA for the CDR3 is TGTGCCAGTAGTGTGAGCGGGACACTTGAAAAACTGTTTTTT. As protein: CASSVSGTLEKLFF. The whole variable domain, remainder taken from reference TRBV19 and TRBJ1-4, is DGGITQSPKYLFRKEGQNVTLSCEQNLNHDAMYWYRQDPGQGLRLIYYSQIVNDFQKGDIAEGYSVSREKKESFPLTVTSAQKNPTAFYLCASSVSGTLEKLFFGSGTQLSVL.

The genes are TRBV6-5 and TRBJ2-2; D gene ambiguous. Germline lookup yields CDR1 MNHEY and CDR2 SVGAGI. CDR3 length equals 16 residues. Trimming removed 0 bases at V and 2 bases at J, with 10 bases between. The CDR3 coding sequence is TGTGCCAGCAGTTACTCCCGACGGAGCAACACCGGGGAGCTGTTTTTT. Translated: CASSYSRRSNTGELFF.

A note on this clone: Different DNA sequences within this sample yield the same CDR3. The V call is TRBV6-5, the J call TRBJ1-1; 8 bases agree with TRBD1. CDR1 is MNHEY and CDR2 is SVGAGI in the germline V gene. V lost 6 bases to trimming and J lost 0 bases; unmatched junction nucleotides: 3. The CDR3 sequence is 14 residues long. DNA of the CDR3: TGTGCCAGCAGCCGACAGGGGATGAACACTGAAGCTTTCTTT. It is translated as CASSRQGMNTEAFF.

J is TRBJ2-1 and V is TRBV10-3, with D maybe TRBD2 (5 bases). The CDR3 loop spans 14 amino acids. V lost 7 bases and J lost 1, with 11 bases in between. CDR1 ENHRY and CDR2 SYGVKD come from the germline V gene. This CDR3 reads CAINGRGSYNEQFF. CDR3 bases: TGTGCCATCAACGGTCGGGGATCCTACAATGAGCAGTTCTTC.

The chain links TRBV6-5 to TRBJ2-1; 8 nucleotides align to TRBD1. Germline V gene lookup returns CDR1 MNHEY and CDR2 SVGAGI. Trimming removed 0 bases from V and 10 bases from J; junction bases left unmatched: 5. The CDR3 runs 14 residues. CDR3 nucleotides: TGTGCCAGCAGTTACTCGACAGGGGTAGACGAGCAGTTCTTC. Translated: CASSYSTGVDEQFF.

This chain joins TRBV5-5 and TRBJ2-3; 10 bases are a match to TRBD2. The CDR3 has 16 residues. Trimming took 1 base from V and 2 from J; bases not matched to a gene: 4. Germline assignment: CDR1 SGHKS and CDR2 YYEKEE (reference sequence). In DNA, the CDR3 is TGTGCCAGCAGCTTGCGGCTAGCGGGAGACACAGATACGCAGTATTTT. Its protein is CASSLRLAGDTDTQYF.

CDR3 in DNA: TGTGCCAGCTCATCGGGACAGGGGAGAGATACGCAGTATTTT. It is translated as CASSSGQGRDTQYF. This sequence joins TRBV18 and TRBJ2-3; 10 bases agree with TRBD1. Looked up from germline, CDR1 is KGHSH and CDR2 is LQKENI. This CDR3 has 14 amino acids. J was trimmed by 5 bases and V by 5 bases; bases with no gene match: 4.

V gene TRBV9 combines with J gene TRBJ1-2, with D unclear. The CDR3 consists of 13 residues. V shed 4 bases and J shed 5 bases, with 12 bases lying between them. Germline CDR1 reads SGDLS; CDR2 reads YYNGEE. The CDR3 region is CASSPSEGYGYTF. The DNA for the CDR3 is TGTGCCAGCAGCCCTAGCGAAGGTTATGGCTACACCTTC.

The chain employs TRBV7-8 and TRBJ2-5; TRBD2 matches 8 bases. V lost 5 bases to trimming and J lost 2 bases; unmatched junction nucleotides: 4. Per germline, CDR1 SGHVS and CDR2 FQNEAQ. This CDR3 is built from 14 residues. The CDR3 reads CASSPVAGQETQYF. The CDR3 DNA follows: TGTGCCAGCAGCCCTGTAGCGGGGCAAGAGACCCAGTACTTC.

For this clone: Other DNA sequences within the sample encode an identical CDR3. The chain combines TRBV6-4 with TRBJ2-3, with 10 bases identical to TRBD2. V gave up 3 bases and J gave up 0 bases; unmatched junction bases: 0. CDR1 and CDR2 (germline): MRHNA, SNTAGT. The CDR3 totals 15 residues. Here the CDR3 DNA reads TGTGCCAGCAGTGAACTAGCGGGAAGCACAGATACGCAGTATTTT. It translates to CASSELAGSTDTQYF.

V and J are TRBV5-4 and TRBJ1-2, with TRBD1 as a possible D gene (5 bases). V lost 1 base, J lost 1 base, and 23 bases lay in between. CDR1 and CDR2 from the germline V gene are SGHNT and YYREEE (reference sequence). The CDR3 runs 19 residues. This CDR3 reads CASSLMAGRPTGFNYGYTF. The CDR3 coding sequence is TGTGCCAGCAGCTTGATGGCGGGACGGCCAACAGGTTTTAACTATGGCTACACCTTC. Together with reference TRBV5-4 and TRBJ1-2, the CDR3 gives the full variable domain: ETGVTQSPTHLIKTRGQQVTLRCSSQSGHNTVSWYQQALGQGPQFIFQYYREEENGRGNFPPRFSGLQFPNYSSELNVNALELDDSALYLCASSLMAGRPTGFNYGYTFGSGTRLTVV.